Following are 7 T cell receptor beta chains from one sample sequenced in a study of T cells in Graves' hyperthyroidism and ophthalmopathy. Template material for amplifying TCR beta CDR3 regions consisted of RNA transcripts. Researchers ran a first-round RT-PCR on the TCR CDR3 using the HTBI primer set. TCRdb re-derived calls from the multiplex PCR reads in MiXCR, one entry per CDR3 protein. The table shows roughly 510,000 distinct CDR3 sequences, with roughly 20% occurring only once. The sequenced material came from blood. These receptors came from a man aged 18 to 35 with Graves' hyperthyroidism.

Ten or more counts support this clonotype. The rearrangement links TRBV11-2 to TRBJ2-7; a weak D match, TRBD2 (6 bases). The germline V gene has CDR1 SGHAT and CDR2 FQNNGV. CDR3 size: 14 residues. The V end was cut by 5 bases, the J end by 5 bases, with 16 bases between. The CDR3 nucleotides read TGTGCCAGCAGCCTCTCCGGCGGGATCCACGAGCAGTACTTC. Protein product: CASSLSGGIHEQYF.

This clonotype was picked up many times. CDR3 in amino acids: CASSEGFNPGQGNTGELFF. For the CDR3, the DNA is TGTGCCAGCAGTGAAGGGTTTAACCCGGGACAGGGGAACACCGGGGAGCTGTTTTTT. J is TRBJ2-2 and V is TRBV6-1; 9 nucleotides agree with TRBD1. This CDR3 comprises 19 residues. With V trimmed by 1 base and J by 1 base, 10 bases remained unmatched. CDR1 and CDR2 from the germline V gene are MNHNS and SASEGT.

This clonotype was seen at least ten times. V is TRBV7-2 and J is TRBJ2-7, with 8 bases identical to TRBD2. J was trimmed by 2 bases and V by 5 bases; bases with no gene match: 8. Germline CDR1 SGHTA, CDR2 FQGNSA. This CDR3 comprises 15 residues. The chain's CDR3 is CASSLYSGDAYEQYF. CDR3 sequence (DNA): TGTGCCAGCAGCCTCTATAGCGGGGACGCCTACGAGCAGTACTTC.

This chain uses TRBV7-9 with TRBJ2-7; TRBD1 might be the D (5 bases). The CDR3 consists of 13 residues. Trimming stripped 2 bases from V and 6 bases from J, with 11 bases between. Per the germline V gene, CDR1 is SEHNR and CDR2 is FQNEAQ (reference sequence). The CDR3 region is CASSLQGFGEQYF. Written as DNA, the CDR3 is TGTGCCAGCAGCTTACAGGGTTTCGGCGAGCAGTACTTC.

The CDR3 nucleotides are TGTGCCAGCAGCCACAGGGGCTACTACGAGCAGTACTTC. Protein sequence: CASSHRGYYEQYF. This chain links TRBV12-3 or TRBV12-4 with TRBJ2-7; 7 bases line up with TRBD1. V lost 6 bases and J lost 3; bases outside the gene matches: 5. The CDR3 extends over 13 amino acids.

This clonotype was picked up a small number of times. CDR3 DNA sequence: TGCGCCAGCAGTACTAGCGGGAGGGCCTCCGGGGAGCTGTTTTTT. Translated, it gives CASSTSGRASGELFF. This chain joins TRBV4-1 and TRBJ2-2, with TRBD2 matching 13 bases. V gave up 6 bases and J gave up 6 bases; unmatched junction bases: 4. CDR1 is MGHRA and CDR2 is YSYEKL in the germline V gene. The CDR3 is 15 residues long.

There are many counts of this clonotype. J is TRBJ1-5 and V is TRBV10-3; D not resolved. V lost 0 bases, J lost 0 bases, and 12 bases lay in between. The CDR3 runs to 17 residues. CDR1 and CDR2 from the germline V gene are ENHRY and SYGVKD. In DNA, the CDR3 is TGTGCCATCAGTGAGTCTGGCGTACAGTTTAGCAATCAGCCCCAGCATTTT. The encoded protein is CAISESGVQFSNQPQHF.